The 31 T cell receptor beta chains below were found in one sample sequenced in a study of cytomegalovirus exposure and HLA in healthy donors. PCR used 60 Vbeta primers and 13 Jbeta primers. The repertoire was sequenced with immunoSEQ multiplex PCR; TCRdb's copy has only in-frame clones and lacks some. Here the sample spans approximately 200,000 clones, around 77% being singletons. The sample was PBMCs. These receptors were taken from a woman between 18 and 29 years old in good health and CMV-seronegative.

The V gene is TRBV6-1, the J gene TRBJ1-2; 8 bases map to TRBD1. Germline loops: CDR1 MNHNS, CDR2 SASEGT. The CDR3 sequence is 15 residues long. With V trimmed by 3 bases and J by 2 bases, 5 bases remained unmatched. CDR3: CASSEGDRGNYGYTF. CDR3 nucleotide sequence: TGTGCCAGCAGTGAGGGTGACAGGGGCAACTATGGCTACACCTTC.

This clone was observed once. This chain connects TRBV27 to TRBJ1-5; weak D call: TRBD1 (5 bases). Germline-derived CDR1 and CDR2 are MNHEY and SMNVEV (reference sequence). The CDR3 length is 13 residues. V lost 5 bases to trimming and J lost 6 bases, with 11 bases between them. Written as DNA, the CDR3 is TGTGCCAGCAGTCGCCAGGGTTTTCAGCCCCAGCATTTT. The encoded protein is CASSRQGFQPQHF.

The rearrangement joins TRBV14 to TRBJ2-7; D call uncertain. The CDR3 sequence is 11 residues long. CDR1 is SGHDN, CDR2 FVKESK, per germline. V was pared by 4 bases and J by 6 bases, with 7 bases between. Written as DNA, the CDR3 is TGTGCCAGCAGCCGTTCTCGCGAGCAGTACTTC. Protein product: CASSRSREQYF.

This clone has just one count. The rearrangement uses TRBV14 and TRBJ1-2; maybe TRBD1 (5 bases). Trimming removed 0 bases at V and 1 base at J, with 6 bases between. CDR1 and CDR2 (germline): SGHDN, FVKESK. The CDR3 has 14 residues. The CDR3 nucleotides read TGTGCCAGCAGCCAAGACAGGGTTAACTATGGCTACACCTTC. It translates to CASSQDRVNYGYTF. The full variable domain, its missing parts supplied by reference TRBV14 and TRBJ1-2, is EAGVTQFPSHSVIEKGQTVTLRCDPISGHDNLYWYRRVMGKEIKFLLHFVKESKQDESGMPNNRFLAERTGGTYSTLKVQPAELEDSGVYFCASSQDRVNYGYTFGSGTRLTVV.

The CDR3 protein is CAWSVGEGEKLFF. CDR3 bases: TGTGCCTGGAGTGTAGGGGAAGGCGAAAAACTGTTTTTT. V and J are TRBV30 and TRBJ1-4, with a possible D match to TRBD1 (5 bases). CDR1 and CDR2 (germline): GTSNPN, SVGIG (reference sequence). This CDR3 region has 13 residues. The V end was cut by 0 bases, the J end by 8 bases, with 10 bases between.

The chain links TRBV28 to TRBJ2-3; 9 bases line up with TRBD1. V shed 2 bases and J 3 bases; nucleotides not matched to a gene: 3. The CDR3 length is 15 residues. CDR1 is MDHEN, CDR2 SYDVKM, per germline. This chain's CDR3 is CASSLNRGQTDTQYF. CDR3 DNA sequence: TGTGCCAGCAGTTTAAACAGGGGGCAAACAGATACGCAGTATTTT.

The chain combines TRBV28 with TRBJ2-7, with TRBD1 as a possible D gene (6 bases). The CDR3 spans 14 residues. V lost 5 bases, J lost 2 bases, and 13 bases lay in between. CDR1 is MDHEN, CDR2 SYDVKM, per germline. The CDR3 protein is CASSPQGSPYEQYF. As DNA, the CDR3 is TGTGCCAGCAGTCCTCAGGGGAGCCCCTACGAGCAGTACTTC. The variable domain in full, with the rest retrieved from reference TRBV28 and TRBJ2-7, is DVKVTQSSRYLVKRTGEKVFLECVQDMDHENMFWYRQDPGLGLRLIYFSYDVKMKEKGDIPEGYSVSREKKERFSLILESASTNQTSMYLCASSPQGSPYEQYFGPGTRLTVT.

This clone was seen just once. The CDR3 here is CASSGQGYTEAFF. The CDR3 DNA reads TGTGCCAGCAGCGGACAGGGTTATACTGAAGCTTTCTTT. This chain links TRBV14 with TRBJ1-1; 8 positions match TRBD1. Germline CDR1 is SGHDN and CDR2 is FVKESK. J gave up 5 bases and V 5 bases, and 4 bases lay outside the gene matches. This CDR3 is 13 amino acids long.

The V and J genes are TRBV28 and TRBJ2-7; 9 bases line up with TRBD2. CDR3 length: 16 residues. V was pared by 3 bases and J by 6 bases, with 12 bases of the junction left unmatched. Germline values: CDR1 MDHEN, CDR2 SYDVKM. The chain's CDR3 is CASSLLREGGFSEQYF. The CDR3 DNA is TGTGCCAGCAGTTTGTTGCGGGAGGGCGGGTTCAGCGAGCAGTACTTC.

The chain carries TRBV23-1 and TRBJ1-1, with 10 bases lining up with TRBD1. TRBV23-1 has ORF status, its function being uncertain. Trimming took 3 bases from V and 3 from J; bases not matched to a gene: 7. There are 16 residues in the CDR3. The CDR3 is CASSHSPDRGYTEAFF. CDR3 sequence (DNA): TGCGCCAGCAGTCATTCACCGGACAGGGGGTACACTGAAGCTTTCTTT.

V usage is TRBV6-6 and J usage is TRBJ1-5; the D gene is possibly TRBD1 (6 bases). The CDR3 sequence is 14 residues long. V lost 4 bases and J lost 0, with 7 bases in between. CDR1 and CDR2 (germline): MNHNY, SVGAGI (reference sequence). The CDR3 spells CASSLQGSNQPQHF. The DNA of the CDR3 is TGTGCCAGCAGTTTACAGGGTAGCAATCAGCCCCAGCATTTT.

Written as DNA, the CDR3 is TGCAGCGCCGACAGATACAATGAGCAGTTCTTC. Translation gives CSADRYNEQFF. V is TRBV29-1 and J is TRBJ2-1; maybe TRBD1 (5 bases). V shed 7 bases and J shed 4 bases, with 8 bases lying between them. The CDR3 is made up of 11 amino acids. Germline V gives CDR1 SQVTM, CDR2 ANQGSEA.

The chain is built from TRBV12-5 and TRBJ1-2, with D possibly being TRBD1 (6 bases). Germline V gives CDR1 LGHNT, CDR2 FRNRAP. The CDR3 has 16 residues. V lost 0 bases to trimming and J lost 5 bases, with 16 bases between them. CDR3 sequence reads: CASGLVQAGAFYGYTF. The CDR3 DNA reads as TGTGCTAGTGGTTTGGTACAGGCAGGGGCATTTTATGGCTACACCTTC.

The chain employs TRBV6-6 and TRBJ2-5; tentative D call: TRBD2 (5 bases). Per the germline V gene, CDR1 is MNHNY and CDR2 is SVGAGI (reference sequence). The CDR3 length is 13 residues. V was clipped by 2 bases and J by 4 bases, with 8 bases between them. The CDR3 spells CASSYRAGETQYF. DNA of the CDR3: TGTGCCAGCAGTTACAGGGCGGGAGAGACCCAGTACTTC.

CDR3 amino acids: CASNRDYTNNEQFF. CDR3 bases: TGCGCCAGCAACCGGGACTACACAAACAATGAGCAGTTCTTC. The V call is TRBV5-1, the J call TRBJ2-1, with 7 positions matching TRBD2. CDR1 and CDR2 (germline): SGHRS, YFSETQ. J gave up 5 bases and V 6 bases, and 8 bases lay outside the gene matches. CDR3 size: 14 residues. The full variable domain, in which reference TRBV5-1 and TRBJ2-1 provide the parts outside the CDR3, is KAGVTQTPRYLIKTRGQQVTLSCSPISGHRSVSWYQQTPGQGLQFLFEYFSETQRNKGNFPGRFSGRQFSNSRSEMNVSTLELGDSALYLCASNRDYTNNEQFFGPGTRLTVL.

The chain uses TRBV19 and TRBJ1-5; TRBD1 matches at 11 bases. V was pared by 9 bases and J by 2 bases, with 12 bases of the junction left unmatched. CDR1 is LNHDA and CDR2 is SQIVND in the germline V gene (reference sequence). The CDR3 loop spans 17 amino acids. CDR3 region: CASLPGQGVWGNQPQHF. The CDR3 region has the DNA TGTGCCAGCCTACCGGGACAGGGGGTTTGGGGCAATCAGCCCCAGCATTTT.

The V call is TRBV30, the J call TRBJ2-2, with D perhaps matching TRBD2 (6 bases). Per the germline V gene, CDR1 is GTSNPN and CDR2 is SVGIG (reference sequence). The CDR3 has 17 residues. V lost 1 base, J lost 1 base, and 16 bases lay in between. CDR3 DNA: TGTGCCTGGAGTGGCGAGCGCGGGACCAAGAACACCGGGGAGCTGTTTTTT. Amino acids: CAWSGERGTKNTGELFF.

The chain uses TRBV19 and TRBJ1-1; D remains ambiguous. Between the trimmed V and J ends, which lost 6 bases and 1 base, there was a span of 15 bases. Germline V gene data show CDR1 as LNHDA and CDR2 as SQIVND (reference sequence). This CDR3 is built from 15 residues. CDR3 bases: TGTGCCAGTAGCCAGTCCGGGATCCGGAACACTGAAGCTTTCTTT. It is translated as CASSQSGIRNTEAFF.

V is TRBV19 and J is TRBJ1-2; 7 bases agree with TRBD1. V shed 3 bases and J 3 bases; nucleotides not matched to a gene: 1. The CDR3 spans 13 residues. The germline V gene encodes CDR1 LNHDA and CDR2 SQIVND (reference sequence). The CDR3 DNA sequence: TGTGCCAGTAGTATGGGGACAGACTATGGCTACACCTTC. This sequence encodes CASSMGTDYGYTF.

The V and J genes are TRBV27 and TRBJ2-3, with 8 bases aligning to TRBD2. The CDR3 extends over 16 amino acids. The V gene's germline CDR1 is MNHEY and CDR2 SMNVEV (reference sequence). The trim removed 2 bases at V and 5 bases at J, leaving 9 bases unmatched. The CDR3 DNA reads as TGTGCCAGCAGTTTAAGTTTAGCGGGGATTGTAGATACGCAGTATTTT. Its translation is CASSLSLAGIVDTQYF.

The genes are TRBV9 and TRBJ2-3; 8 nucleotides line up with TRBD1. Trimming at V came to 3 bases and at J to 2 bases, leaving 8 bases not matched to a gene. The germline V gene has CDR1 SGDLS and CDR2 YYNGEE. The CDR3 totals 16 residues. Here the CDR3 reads CASSAETGAITDTQYF. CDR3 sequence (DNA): TGTGCCAGCAGCGCAGAGACAGGGGCCATCACAGATACGCAGTATTTT.

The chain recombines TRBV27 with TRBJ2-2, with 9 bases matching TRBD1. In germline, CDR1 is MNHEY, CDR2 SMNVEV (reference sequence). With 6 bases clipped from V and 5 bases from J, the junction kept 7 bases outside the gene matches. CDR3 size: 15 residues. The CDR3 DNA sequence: TGTGCCAGCAGCAAGGGACAGGGATCTACCGGGGAGCTGTTTTTT. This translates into CASSKGQGSTGELFF.

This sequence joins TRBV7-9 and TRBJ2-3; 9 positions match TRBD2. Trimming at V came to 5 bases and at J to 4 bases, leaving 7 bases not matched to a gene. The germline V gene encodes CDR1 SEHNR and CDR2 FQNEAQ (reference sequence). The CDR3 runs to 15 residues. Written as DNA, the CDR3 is TGTGCCAGCAGCCCTGGACAGCGGGAGGCAGATACGCAGTATTTT. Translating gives CASSPGQREADTQYF.

In DNA form, the CDR3 reads TGCAGCGTTGGTACAGGGGAATGGAATGAGCAGTTCTTC. It is translated as CSVGTGEWNEQFF. The chain is built from TRBV29-1 and TRBJ2-1, with TRBD1 identical over 7 bases. There are 13 residues in the CDR3. After removal of 4 bases from V and 7 bases from J, the junction contained 7 bases not matched to a gene. Looked up from germline, CDR1 is SQVTM and CDR2 is ANQGSEA.

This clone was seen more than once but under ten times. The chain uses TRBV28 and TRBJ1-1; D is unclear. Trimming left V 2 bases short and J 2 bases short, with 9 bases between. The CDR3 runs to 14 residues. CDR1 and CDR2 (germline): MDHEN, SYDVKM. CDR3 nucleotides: TGTGCCAGCAGTTTACGCGGGTTCAACACTGAAGCTTTCTTT. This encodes CASSLRGFNTEAFF.

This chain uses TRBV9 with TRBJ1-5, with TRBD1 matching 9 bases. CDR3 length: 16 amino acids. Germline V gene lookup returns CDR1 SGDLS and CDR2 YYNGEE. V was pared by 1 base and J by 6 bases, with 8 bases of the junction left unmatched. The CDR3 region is CASSVYYRGPGQPQHF. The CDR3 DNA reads TGTGCCAGCAGCGTATATTACAGGGGGCCTGGTCAGCCCCAGCATTTT.

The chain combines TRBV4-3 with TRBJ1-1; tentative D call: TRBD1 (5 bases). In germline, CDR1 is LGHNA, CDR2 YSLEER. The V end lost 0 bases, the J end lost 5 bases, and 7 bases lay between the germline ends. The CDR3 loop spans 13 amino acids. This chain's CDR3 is CASSQEPGTEAFF. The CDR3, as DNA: TGCGCCAGCAGCCAAGAGCCAGGGACTGAAGCTTTCTTT.

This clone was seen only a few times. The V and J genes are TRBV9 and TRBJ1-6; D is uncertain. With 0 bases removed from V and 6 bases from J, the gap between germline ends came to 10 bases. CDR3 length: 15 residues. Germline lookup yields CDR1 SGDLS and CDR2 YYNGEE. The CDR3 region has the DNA TGTGCCAGCAGCGTAGCGGGTCCTGGTAATTCACCCCTCCACTTT. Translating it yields CASSVAGPGNSPLHF. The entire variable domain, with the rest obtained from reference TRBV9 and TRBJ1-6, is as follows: DSGVTQTPKHLITATGQRVTLRCSPRSGDLSVYWYQQSLDQGLQFLIQYYNGEERAKGNILERFSAQQFPDLHSELNLSSLELGDSALYFCASSVAGPGNSPLHFGNGTRLTVT.

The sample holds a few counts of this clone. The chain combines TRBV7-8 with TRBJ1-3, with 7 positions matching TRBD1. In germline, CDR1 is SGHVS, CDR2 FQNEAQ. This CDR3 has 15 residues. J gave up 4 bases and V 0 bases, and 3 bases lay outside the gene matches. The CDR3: CASSLAQGTGNTIYF. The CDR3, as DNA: TGTGCCAGCAGCTTAGCACAGGGGACCGGAAACACCATATATTTT. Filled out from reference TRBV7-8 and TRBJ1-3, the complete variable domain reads GAGVSQSPRYKVAKRGQDVALRCDPISGHVSLFWYQQALGQGPEFLTYFQNEAQLDKSGLPSDRFFAERPEGSVSTLKIQRTQQEDSAVYLCASSLAQGTGNTIYFGEGSWLTVV.

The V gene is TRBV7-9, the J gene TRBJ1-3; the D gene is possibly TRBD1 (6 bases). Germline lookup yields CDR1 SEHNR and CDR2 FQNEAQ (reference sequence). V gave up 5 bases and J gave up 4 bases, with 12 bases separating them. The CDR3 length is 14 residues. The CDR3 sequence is CASSGGGPGNTIYF. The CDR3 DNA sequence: TGTGCCAGCAGCGGGGGGGGGCCCGGAAACACCATATATTTT.

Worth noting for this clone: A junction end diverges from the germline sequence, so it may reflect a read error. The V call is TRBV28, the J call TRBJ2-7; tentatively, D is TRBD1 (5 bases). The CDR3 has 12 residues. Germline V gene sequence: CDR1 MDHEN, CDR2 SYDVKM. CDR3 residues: CASSRETDERYF. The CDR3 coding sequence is TGTGCCAGCAGCAGGGAAACGGACGAGCGGTACTTC.